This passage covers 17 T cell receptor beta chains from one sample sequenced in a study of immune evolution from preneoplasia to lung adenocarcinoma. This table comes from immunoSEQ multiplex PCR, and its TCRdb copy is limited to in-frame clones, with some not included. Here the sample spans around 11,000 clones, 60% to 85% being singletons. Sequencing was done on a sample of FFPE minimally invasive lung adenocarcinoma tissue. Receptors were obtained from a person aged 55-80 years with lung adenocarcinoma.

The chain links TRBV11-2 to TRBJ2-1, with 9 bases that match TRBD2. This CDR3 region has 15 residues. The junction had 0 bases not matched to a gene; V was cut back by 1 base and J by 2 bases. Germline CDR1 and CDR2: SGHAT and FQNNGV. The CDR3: CASSLGGGAYNEQFF. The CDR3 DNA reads TGTGCCAGCAGCTTAGGCGGGGGGGCCTACAATGAGCAGTTCTTC.

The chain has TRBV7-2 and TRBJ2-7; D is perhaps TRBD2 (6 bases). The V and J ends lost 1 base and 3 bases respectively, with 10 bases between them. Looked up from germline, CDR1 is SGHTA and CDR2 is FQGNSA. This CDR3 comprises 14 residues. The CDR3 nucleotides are TGTGCCAGCAGCTTAGGGCCGACTAGCTACGAGCAGTACTTC. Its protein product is CASSLGPTSYEQYF.

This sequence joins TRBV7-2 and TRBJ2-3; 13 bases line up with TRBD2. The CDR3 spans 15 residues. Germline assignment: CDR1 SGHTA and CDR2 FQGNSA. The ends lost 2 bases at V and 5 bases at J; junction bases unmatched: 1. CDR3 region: CASSLRLAGGDTQYF. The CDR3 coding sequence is TGTGCCAGCAGCTTAAGACTAGCGGGGGGAGATACGCAGTATTTT.

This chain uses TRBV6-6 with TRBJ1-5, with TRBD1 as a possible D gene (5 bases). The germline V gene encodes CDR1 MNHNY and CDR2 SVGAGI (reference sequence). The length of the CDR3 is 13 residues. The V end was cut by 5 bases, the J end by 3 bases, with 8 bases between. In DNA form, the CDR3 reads TGTGCCAGCAGTATTGGACACAATCAGCCCCAGCATTTT. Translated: CASSIGHNQPQHF.

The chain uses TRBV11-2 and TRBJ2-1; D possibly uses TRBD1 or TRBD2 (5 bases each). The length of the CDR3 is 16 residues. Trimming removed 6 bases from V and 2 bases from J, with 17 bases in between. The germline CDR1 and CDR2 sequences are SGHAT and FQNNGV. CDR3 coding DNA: TGTGCCAGCAGACCCCCGGGGACGGCCCCCTACAATGAGCAGTTCTTC. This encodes CASRPPGTAPYNEQFF.

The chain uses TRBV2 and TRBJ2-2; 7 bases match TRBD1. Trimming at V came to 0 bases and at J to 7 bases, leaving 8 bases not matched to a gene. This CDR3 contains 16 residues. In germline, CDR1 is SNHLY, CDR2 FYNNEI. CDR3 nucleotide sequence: TGTGCCAGCAGTGAAGCCCAGACAGGGTCAGGCGGGGAGCTGTTTTTT. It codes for CASSEAQTGSGGELFF.

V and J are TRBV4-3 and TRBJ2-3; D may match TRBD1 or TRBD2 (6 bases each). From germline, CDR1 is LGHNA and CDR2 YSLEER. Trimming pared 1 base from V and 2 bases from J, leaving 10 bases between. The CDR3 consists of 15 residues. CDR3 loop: CASSQGGANTDTQYF. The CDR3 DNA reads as TGCGCCAGCAGCCAAGGGGGGGCTAACACAGATACGCAGTATTTT.

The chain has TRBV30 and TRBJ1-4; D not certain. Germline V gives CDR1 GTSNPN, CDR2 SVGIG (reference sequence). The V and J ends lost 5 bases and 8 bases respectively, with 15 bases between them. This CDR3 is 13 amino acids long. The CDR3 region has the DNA TGTGCCTGGTGGCAGGCGCCCGCAGAAAAACTGTTTTTT. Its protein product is CAWWQAPAEKLFF.

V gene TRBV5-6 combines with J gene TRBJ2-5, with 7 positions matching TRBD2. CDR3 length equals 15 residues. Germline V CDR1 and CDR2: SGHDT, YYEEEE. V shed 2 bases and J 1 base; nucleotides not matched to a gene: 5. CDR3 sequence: CASSLSGTAQETQYF. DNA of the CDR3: TGTGCCAGCAGCTTAAGCGGGACGGCCCAAGAGACCCAGTACTTC.

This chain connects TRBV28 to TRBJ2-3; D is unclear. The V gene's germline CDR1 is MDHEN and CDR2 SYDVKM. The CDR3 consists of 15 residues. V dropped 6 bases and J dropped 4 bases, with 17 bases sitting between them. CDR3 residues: CASSRRNPFPDTQYF. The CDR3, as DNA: TGTGCCAGCAGCCGTAGGAACCCCTTCCCAGATACGCAGTATTTT.

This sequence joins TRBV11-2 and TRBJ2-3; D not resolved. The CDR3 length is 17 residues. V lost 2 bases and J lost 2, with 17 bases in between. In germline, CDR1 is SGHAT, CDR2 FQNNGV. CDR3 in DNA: TGTGCCAGCAGCTTATTTGCGGTGCCTACCTTCACAGATACGCAGTATTTT. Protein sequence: CASSLFAVPTFTDTQYF.

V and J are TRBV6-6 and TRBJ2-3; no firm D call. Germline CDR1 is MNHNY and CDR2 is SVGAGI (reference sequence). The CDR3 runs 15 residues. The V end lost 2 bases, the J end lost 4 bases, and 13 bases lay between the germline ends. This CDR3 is CASSYDLFAADTQYF. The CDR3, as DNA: TGTGCCAGCAGTTACGACCTGTTTGCGGCAGATACGCAGTATTTT.

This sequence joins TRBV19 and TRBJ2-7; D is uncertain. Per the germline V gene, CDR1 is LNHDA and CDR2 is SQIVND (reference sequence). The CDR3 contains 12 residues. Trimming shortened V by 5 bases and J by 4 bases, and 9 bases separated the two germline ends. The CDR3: CASSPGRYEQYF. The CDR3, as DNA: TGTGCCAGTAGTCCGGGTCGGTACGAGCAGTACTTC.

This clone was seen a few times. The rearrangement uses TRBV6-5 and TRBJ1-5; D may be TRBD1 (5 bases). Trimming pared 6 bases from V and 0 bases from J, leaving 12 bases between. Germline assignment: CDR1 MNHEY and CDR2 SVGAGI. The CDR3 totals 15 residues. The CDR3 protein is CASRVRVYSNQPQHF. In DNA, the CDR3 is TGTGCCAGCAGGGTCAGGGTTTATAGCAATCAGCCCCAGCATTTT.

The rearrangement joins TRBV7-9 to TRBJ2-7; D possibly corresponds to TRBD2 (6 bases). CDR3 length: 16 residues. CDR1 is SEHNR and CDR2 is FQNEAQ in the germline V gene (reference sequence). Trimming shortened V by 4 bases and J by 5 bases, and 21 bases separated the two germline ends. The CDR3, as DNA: TGTGCCAGCAGCTACCCGCGGGGTCGTCTCACCGACGAGCAGTACTTC. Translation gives CASSYPRGRLTDEQYF.

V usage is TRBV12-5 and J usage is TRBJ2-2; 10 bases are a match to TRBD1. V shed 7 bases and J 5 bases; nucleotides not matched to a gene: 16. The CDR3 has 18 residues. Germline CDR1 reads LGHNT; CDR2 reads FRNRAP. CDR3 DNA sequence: TGTGCTAGTGCCCCGGGGACAGGGGCCCTGCATGGAACCGGGGAGCTGTTTTTT. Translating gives CASAPGTGALHGTGELFF.

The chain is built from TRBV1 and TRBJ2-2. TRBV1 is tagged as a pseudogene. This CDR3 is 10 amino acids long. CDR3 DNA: TGCATCAGCAGATTCGGGGAGCTGTTTTTT. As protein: CISRFGELFF.